Below, 4 T cell receptor beta chains from the same sample are listed, as sequenced in a study. MiXCR was run by TCRdb on the RT-PCR reads, yielding one entry per CDR3 protein. The profile covers 550,000 to 750,000 distinct CDR3 sequences, with 13% to 15% appearing a single time and about 3.9% taken by the ten largest. Sample: memory CD4+ T cells from blood. These receptors all stem from a female donor in good health, serving as a healthy control.

There are many counts of this clonotype. The V and J genes are TRBV20-1 and TRBJ1-6, with D perhaps TRBD1 (5 bases). The germline gives CDR1 DFQATT, CDR2 SNEGSKA (reference sequence). CDR3 length: 14 residues. Trimming pared 3 bases from V and 6 bases from J, leaving 12 bases between. CDR3 DNA: TGCAGTGCTAGGGGCGGACAAATTAATTCACCCCTCCACTTT. Its protein product is CSARGGQINSPLHF.

The chain recombines TRBV7-2 with TRBJ1-3, with TRBD1 identical over 8 bases. This CDR3 has 16 amino acids. V trimming: 6 bases; J trimming: 4 bases; junction bases outside the gene matches: 11. Germline-derived CDR1 and CDR2 are SGHTA and FQGNSA. The CDR3 DNA sequence: TGTGCCAGCAGAATTGACAGGGGCCCCTCCGGAAACACCATATATTTT. This sequence encodes CASRIDRGPSGNTIYF.

The chain links TRBV5-1 to TRBJ1-1; no reliable D call. The CDR3 totals 15 residues. The germline CDR1 and CDR2 sequences are SGHRS and YFSETQ. V was shortened by 0 bases and J by 5 bases, with 14 bases between the two germline ends. The CDR3 loop is CASSLVPVSETEAFF. In nucleotides, the CDR3 is TGCGCCAGCAGCTTGGTTCCGGTTTCGGAGACTGAAGCTTTCTTT.

Many counts were recorded for this clonotype. The chain links TRBV6-6 to TRBJ2-4; 9 positions agree with TRBD1. CDR1 MNHNY and CDR2 SVGAGI come from the germline V gene (reference sequence). J lost 0 bases, V lost 5 bases, and 8 bases had no gene match. The CDR3 is 17 amino acids. The CDR3 sequence is CASSTRATGGAKNIQYF. The CDR3 nucleotides are TGTGCCAGCAGTACCCGGGCGACAGGGGGAGCCAAAAACATTCAGTACTTC.